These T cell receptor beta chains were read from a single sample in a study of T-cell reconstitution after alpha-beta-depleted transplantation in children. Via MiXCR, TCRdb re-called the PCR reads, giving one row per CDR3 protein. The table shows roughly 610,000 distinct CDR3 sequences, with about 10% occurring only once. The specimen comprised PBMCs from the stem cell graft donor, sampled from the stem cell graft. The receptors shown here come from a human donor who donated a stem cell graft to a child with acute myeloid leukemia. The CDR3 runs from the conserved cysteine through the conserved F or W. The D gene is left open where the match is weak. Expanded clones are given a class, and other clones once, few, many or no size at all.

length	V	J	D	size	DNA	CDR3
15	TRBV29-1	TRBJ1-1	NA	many	TGCAGCGTTCTCGTAACAGGGAGTTTGAACACTGAAGCTTTCTTT	CSVLVTGSLNTEAFF
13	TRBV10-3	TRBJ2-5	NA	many	TGTGCCATCAGGAACGGGTACCAAGAGACCCAGTACTTC	CAIRNGYQETQYF
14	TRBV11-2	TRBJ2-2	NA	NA	TGTGCCAGCAGCTTAGGACGTTGGGCCAGGGAGCTGTTTTTT	CASSLGRWARELFF
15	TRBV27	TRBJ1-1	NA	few	TGTGCCAGCAGTTTCTCCCGCTGGGGCAACACTGAAGCTTTCTTT	CASSFSRWGNTEAFF
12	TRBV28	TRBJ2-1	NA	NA	TGTGCCAGCAGTCATTTAGTGGATGCGCAGTTCTTC	CASSHLVDAQFF
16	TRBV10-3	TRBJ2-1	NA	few	TGTGCCATCAGTGAGTCCACGGGTGGCTCCTACAATGAGCAGTTCTTC	CAISESTGGSYNEQFF
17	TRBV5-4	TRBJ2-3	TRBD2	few	TGTGCCAGCAGCCTCAGACTAGCGGGAGTAAGCGCAGATACGCAGTATTTT	CASSLRLAGVSADTQYF
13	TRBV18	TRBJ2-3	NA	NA	TGTGCCAGCTCACCTCTGGACACAGATACGCAGTATTTT	CASSPLDTDTQYF
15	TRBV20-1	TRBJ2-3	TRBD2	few	TGCAGTGCTAGAGATGGGACTAGCGGGTGGTTAAAGGAGTATTTT	CSARDGTSGWLKEYF
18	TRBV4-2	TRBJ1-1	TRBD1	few	TGTGCCAGCAGCCAAGAGATGAACAGGGGGCCTTTGAACACTGAAGCTTTCTTT	CASSQEMNRGPLNTEAFF
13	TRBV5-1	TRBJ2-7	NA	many	TGCGCCAGCAGCTTTCCCGGGGGCCACGAGCAGTACTTC	CASSFPGGHEQYF
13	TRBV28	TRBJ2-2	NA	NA	TGTGCCAGCAGGGGGGACCCTCCAGGGGAGCTGTTTTTT	CASRGDPPGELFF
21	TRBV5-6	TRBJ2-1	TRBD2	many	TGTGCCAGCAGCCCGTTGGCTTCGGGGGGTGAAGCTCTAAGCTCCTACAATGAGCAGTTCTTC	CASSPLASGGEALSSYNEQFF
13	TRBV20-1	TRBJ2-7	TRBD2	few	TGCAGTCCAAAATGGGGGAGGGCGGGCGAGCAGTACTTC	CSPKWGRAGEQYF
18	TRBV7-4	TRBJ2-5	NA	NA	TGTGCCAGCAGCTTAAACGGCATGGGCGGGACCGAAGGAGAGACCCAGTACTTC	CASSLNGMGGTEGETQYF
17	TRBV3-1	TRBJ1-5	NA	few	TGTGCCAGCAGCCAAACGGGAAAAGGAGGAAGCAATCAGCCCCAGCATTTT	CASSQTGKGGSNQPQHF
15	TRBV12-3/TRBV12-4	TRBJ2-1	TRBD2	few	TGTGCCAGCAGTTTTTATAGTAGCGGGAGCGGTGAGCAGTTCTTC	CASSFYSSGSGEQFF
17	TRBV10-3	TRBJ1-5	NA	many	TGTGCCATCAGTGAGTCTTTGGCAGGGGTGGACAATCAGCCCCAGCATTTT	CAISESLAGVDNQPQHF
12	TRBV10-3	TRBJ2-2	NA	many	TGTGCCATCAGTGACCCCGGCGGGGAGCTGTTTTTT	CAISDPGGELFF
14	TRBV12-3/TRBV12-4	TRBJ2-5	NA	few	TGTGCCAGCAGCAGGCCGGGGCCGGTAGAGACCCAGTACTTC	CASSRPGPVETQYF
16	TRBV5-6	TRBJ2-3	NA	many	TGTGCCAGCAGCTTGAAGCGGCCAGCTAGCACAGATACGCAGTATTTT	CASSLKRPASTDTQYF
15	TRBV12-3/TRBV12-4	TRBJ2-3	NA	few	TGTGCCAGCAGCCTTAACAGGAGGTTCACAGATACGCAGTATTTT	CASSLNRRFTDTQYF
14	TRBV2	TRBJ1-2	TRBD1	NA	TGTGCCAGCAGCGGACAGGGCTTGGGGTTTGGCTACACCTTC	CASSGQGLGFGYTF
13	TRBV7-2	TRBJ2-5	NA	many	TGTGCCAGCAGCTTATCCGTCGGGGAGACCCAGTACTTC	CASSLSVGETQYF
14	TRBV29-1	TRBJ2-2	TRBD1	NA	TGCAGCGTTGCGGGGACAGGGAGGACCGGGGAGCTGTTTTTT	CSVAGTGRTGELFF